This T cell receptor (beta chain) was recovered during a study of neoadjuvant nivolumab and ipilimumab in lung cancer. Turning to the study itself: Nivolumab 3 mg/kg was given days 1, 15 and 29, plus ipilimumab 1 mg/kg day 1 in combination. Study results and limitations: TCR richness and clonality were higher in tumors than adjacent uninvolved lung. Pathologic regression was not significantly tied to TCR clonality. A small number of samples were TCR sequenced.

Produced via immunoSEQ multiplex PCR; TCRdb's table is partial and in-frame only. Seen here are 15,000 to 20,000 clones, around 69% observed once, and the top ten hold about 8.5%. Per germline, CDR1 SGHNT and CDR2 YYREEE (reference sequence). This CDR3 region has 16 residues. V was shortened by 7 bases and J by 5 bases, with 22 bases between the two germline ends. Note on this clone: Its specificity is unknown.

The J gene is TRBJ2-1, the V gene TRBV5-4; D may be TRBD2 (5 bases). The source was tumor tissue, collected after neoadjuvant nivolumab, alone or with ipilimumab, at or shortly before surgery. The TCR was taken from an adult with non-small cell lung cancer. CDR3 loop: CASGRRGREPNNEQFF. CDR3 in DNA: TGTGCCAGCGGCCGACGGGGAAGAGAACCAAACAATGAGCAGTTCTTC.